Below are 11 T cell receptor beta chains sequenced from a single sample in a study of blood T cell repertoires in COVID-19. TCRdb keeps only in-frame clones here, not all; method: immunoSEQ multiplex PCR. The sample records approximately 36,000 clones, almost 90% being singletons. The sample comprised peripheral blood. These receptor sequences come from a man aged 55 to 69 with active or convalescent COVID-19.

This clone came up a few times. This chain links TRBV9 with TRBJ1-1; D not resolved. Trimming stripped 4 bases from V and 1 base from J, with 8 bases between. CDR1 and CDR2 (germline): SGDLS, YYNGEE. There are 13 residues in the CDR3. Written as DNA, the CDR3 is TGTGCCAGCAGCCGAGGGTCGAACACTGAAGCTTTCTTT. This codes for CASSRGSNTEAFF.

The genes are TRBV10-3 and TRBJ2-7, with TRBD2 identical over 14 bases. The V gene end was trimmed by 10 bases and the J gene end by 1 base; junction bases not matched to a gene: 6. The germline gives CDR1 ENHRY, CDR2 SYGVKD. The CDR3 has 15 amino acids. For the CDR3, the DNA is TGTGCCACCCTGGGACTAGCGGGAGTGTCCTACGAGCAGTACTTC. It encodes CATLGLAGVSYEQYF.

V gene TRBV5-4 combines with J gene TRBJ2-5; D gene ambiguous. The CDR3 spans 12 residues. CDR1 SGHNT and CDR2 YYREEE come from the germline V gene (reference sequence). V was shortened by 5 bases and J by 5 bases, with 10 bases between the two germline ends. The CDR3 DNA sequence: TGTGCCAGCAGTAATACTCCTGAGACCCAGTACTTC. Protein sequence: CASSNTPETQYF. Complete variable domain (other parts from reference TRBV5-4 and TRBJ2-5): ETGVTQSPTHLIKTRGQQVTLRCSSQSGHNTVSWYQQALGQGPQFIFQYYREEENGRGNFPPRFSGLQFPNYSSELNVNALELDDSALYLCASSNTPETQYFGPGTRLLVL.

This chain connects TRBV7-9 to TRBJ2-1; no firm D call. V gave up 2 bases and J gave up 9 bases, with 14 bases separating them. This CDR3 contains 14 residues. Germline V gene data show CDR1 as SEHNR and CDR2 as FQNEAQ (reference sequence). The CDR3 DNA reads as TGTGCCAGCAGCTTATGGAGCCGTCTCGGTGAGCAGTTCTTC. Translated, it gives CASSLWSRLGEQFF.

The rearrangement links TRBV28 to TRBJ1-5; D possibly corresponds to TRBD1 (5 bases). This CDR3 region has 15 residues. The V end lost 3 bases, the J end lost 6 bases, and 15 bases lay between the germline ends. The germline V gene has CDR1 MDHEN and CDR2 SYDVKM. In nucleotides, the CDR3 is TGTGCCAGCAGTTTGGAAGGGGAAAGGCGTCAGCCCCAGCATTTT. It is translated as CASSLEGERRQPQHF.

This clone was seen only once. This chain links TRBV12-3 or TRBV12-4 with TRBJ2-5; no clear D gene. V was cut by 0 bases and J by 4 bases, with 6 bases left in between. This CDR3 has 13 amino acids. The CDR3 protein is CASSLAYGETQYF. The CDR3 DNA is TGTGCCAGCAGTTTAGCGTACGGAGAGACCCAGTACTTC.

This clone has a single count. An end of the junction differs from the germline gene, which may be a read error. The chain employs TRBV28 and TRBJ2-1; D is ambiguous. The length of the CDR3 is 13 residues. CDR1 is MDHEN, CDR2 SYDVKM, per germline. DNA of the CDR3: TGTGCCAGCAGTTTTGTCGGTCTCAATGGGCAGTTCTTC. Protein product: CASSFVGLNGQFF.

This chain links TRBV5-1 with TRBJ1-4; tentative D call: TRBD1 (6 bases). Germline V gives CDR1 SGHRS, CDR2 YFSETQ. Deletions cut 3 bases from V and 8 bases from J, with 11 bases between. The CDR3 contains 13 residues. The CDR3 bases are TGCGCCAGCAGCTACTGGGACATGGAAAAACTGTTTTTT. It encodes CASSYWDMEKLFF.

This clone was seen only once. The chain couples TRBV27 to TRBJ2-5, with a possible D match to TRBD2 (5 bases). Trimming cost V 2 bases and J 2 bases, with 12 bases left between them. The CDR3 spans 15 residues. The germline gives CDR1 MNHEY, CDR2 SMNVEV (reference sequence). CDR3 coding DNA: TGTGCCAGCAGTTTACAGGTCGGGGAGCAAGAGACCCAGTACTTC. Translating it yields CASSLQVGEQETQYF.

This chain connects TRBV5-1 to TRBJ1-4; D unclear. Germline V gene lookup returns CDR1 SGHRS and CDR2 YFSETQ. Trimming removed 4 bases at V and 8 bases at J, with 18 bases between. The CDR3 sequence is 15 residues long. The CDR3 reads CASSPEGYPEEKLFF. The CDR3 DNA sequence: TGCGCCAGCAGCCCCGAGGGCTACCCTGAAGAAAAACTGTTTTTT.

This clone was seen a few times. The V and J genes are TRBV6-1 and TRBJ2-7, with 8 bases aligning to TRBD2. The junction had 3 bases not matched to a gene; V was cut back by 2 bases and J by 0 bases. The germline V gene encodes CDR1 MNHNS and CDR2 SASEGT. This CDR3 has 15 amino acids. CDR3 in DNA: TGTGCCAGCAGTGAAACCAGCGGGAGCTCCTACGAGCAGTACTTC. Amino acid sequence: CASSETSGSSYEQYF.